The rows below give T cell receptor beta chains drawn from one sample of a study of PD-L1 blockade in urothelial cancer. The protocol was immunoSEQ multiplex PCR, while the TCRdb copy is restricted to in-frame clones and leaves out a portion. The data show tens of thousands of clones, 81% seen once. Sample: PBMCs, taken around atezolizumab (anti-PD-L1) treatment. All receptors derive from a man between 65 and 85 years old with urothelial cancer. The CDR3 runs from the conserved cysteine through the conserved F or W. A D gene is named only where the DNA matches it firmly. Some rows mark clone size as missing; the rest say once, few, many or name a class of expanded clone.

j_call: TRBJ2-7; clone_size: -; d_call: TRBD2; v_call: TRBV6-6; cdr3_nt: TGTGCCCGACCTTTGCCGCGGGGGGATGCCTACGAGCAGTACTTC; cdr3_aa: CARPLPRGDAYEQYF
j_call: TRBJ2-2; clone_size: -; d_call: -; v_call: TRBV9; cdr3_nt: TGTGCCAGCGCGTATAGCGGGAACACCGGGGAGCTGTTTTTT; cdr3_aa: CASAYSGNTGELFF
j_call: TRBJ2-3; clone_size: -; d_call: -; v_call: TRBV5-6; cdr3_nt: TGTGCCAGCAGCTTGGCCTCCACAGGGCCCATAGATACGCAGTATTTT; cdr3_aa: CASSLASTGPIDTQYF
j_call: TRBJ2-7; clone_size: -; d_call: TRBD1; v_call: TRBV29-1; cdr3_nt: TGCAGCGCCCGCCGGGACAGGGACTCCTACGAGCAGTACTTC; cdr3_aa: CSARRDRDSYEQYF
j_call: TRBJ1-1; clone_size: -; d_call: -; v_call: TRBV4-1; cdr3_nt: TGCGCCAGCAGCCAAGCGTTAGGAGGGTTGAACACTGAAGCTTTCTTT; cdr3_aa: CASSQALGGLNTEAFF
j_call: TRBJ2-4; clone_size: -; d_call: TRBD2; v_call: TRBV18; cdr3_nt: TGTGCCAGCTCACCAATACTAGCGGGAGACCTAGCCAAAAACATTCAGTACTTC; cdr3_aa: CASSPILAGDLAKNIQYF
j_call: TRBJ1-3; clone_size: -; d_call: TRBD1; v_call: TRBV11-3; cdr3_nt: TGTGCCAGCAGCGCCTACCGGGACAGAGGCTTCCACTCTGGAAACACCATATATTTT; cdr3_aa: CASSAYRDRGFHSGNTIYF
j_call: TRBJ2-1; clone_size: -; d_call: TRBD1; v_call: TRBV18; cdr3_nt: TGTGCCAGCTCATCACAGGGGGCGCGGTACAATGAGCAGTTCTTC; cdr3_aa: CASSSQGARYNEQFF
j_call: TRBJ2-7; clone_size: -; d_call: TRBD2; v_call: TRBV2; cdr3_nt: TGTGCCAGCAGCTCTCTAGCGGGGGCCGCCTACGAGCAGTACTTC; cdr3_aa: CASSSLAGAAYEQYF
j_call: TRBJ1-2; clone_size: -; d_call: -; v_call: TRBV7-2; cdr3_nt: TGTGCCAGCAGCTTAGAAACAGTACAGGGTGGCTACACCTTC; cdr3_aa: CASSLETVQGGYTF
j_call: TRBJ2-3; clone_size: -; d_call: -; v_call: TRBV5-5; cdr3_nt: TGTGCCAGCAGCTTCACGCCCAGATCGACTGGTCCGCAGTATTTT; cdr3_aa: CASSFTPRSTGPQYF
j_call: TRBJ2-3; clone_size: -; d_call: TRBD1; v_call: TRBV19; cdr3_nt: TGTGCCAGTAAAAAGGGACAGGGAACAGATACGCAGTATTTT; cdr3_aa: CASKKGQGTDTQYF
j_call: TRBJ2-5; clone_size: -; d_call: TRBD1; v_call: TRBV18; cdr3_nt: TGTGCCAGCTCACCCGGGCGACAGGGGGTCGAAGAGACCCAGTACTTC; cdr3_aa: CASSPGRQGVEETQYF
j_call: TRBJ1-2; clone_size: -; d_call: -; v_call: TRBV27; cdr3_nt: TGTGCCAGCAGTTTGGGCTCCGGCTATGGCTACACCTTC; cdr3_aa: CASSLGSGYGYTF
j_call: TRBJ1-2; clone_size: -; d_call: TRBD1; v_call: TRBV29-1; cdr3_nt: TGCAGCGCAGACCTAGGACTGACAGGGTATTATGGCTACACCTTC; cdr3_aa: CSADLGLTGYYGYTF
j_call: TRBJ1-2; clone_size: -; d_call: -; v_call: TRBV6-5; cdr3_nt: TGTGCCAGCAGTCTACAGGGTGCAACTAACTATGGCTACACCTTC; cdr3_aa: CASSLQGATNYGYTF
j_call: TRBJ1-1; clone_size: -; d_call: TRBD1; v_call: TRBV2; cdr3_nt: TGTGCCAGCAGTGGGGCAGGGGGTATTTCTGAAGCTTTCTTT; cdr3_aa: CASSGAGGISEAFF
j_call: TRBJ2-2; clone_size: few; d_call: -; v_call: TRBV2; cdr3_nt: TGTGCCAGCCTGACAGTAATTGAGGCCGGGGAGCTGTTTTTT; cdr3_aa: CASLTVIEAGELFF
j_call: TRBJ1-5; clone_size: -; d_call: -; v_call: TRBV30; cdr3_nt: TGTGCCTGGAGTGACTCCTACCGGGGAAGCAATCAGCCCCAGCATTTT; cdr3_aa: CAWSDSYRGSNQPQHF
j_call: TRBJ1-5; clone_size: -; d_call: TRBD1; v_call: TRBV18; cdr3_nt: TGTGCCAGCTCACCACCGACAGGGGGTACTCAGCCCCAGCATTTT; cdr3_aa: CASSPPTGGTQPQHF
j_call: TRBJ2-7; clone_size: -; d_call: TRBD1; v_call: TRBV29-1; cdr3_nt: TGCAGCGTCCGGACAGGGCCGCTCGAGCAGTACTTC; cdr3_aa: CSVRTGPLEQYF
j_call: TRBJ1-2; clone_size: few; d_call: TRBD1; v_call: TRBV30; cdr3_nt: TGTGCCTCCGCCCGGGACAGGCCCTATGGCTACACCTTC; cdr3_aa: CASARDRPYGYTF
j_call: TRBJ2-7; clone_size: -; d_call: -; v_call: TRBV4-3; cdr3_nt: TGCGCCAGCAGCCATTCAGAGGGAAACTACGAGCAGTACTTC; cdr3_aa: CASSHSEGNYEQYF
j_call: TRBJ2-3; clone_size: -; d_call: TRBD2; v_call: TRBV5-4; cdr3_nt: TGTGCCAGCAGCCTCCGGGCGGGAGGTACAGATACGCAGTATTTT; cdr3_aa: CASSLRAGGTDTQYF
j_call: TRBJ1-4; clone_size: -; d_call: -; v_call: TRBV28; cdr3_nt: TGTGCCAGCAGTTTATCGGGTCCCGAGGATGAAAAACTGTTTTTT; cdr3_aa: CASSLSGPEDEKLFF
j_call: TRBJ2-3; clone_size: -; d_call: TRBD1; v_call: TRBV18; cdr3_nt: TGTGCCAGCTCACATACCCCAGGGACAGGCACAGATACGCAGTATTTT; cdr3_aa: CASSHTPGTGTDTQYF
j_call: TRBJ2-1; clone_size: -; d_call: -; v_call: TRBV7-2; cdr3_nt: TGTGCCAGCAGCCGCCCCTACAGTAGCAATGAGCAGTTCTTC; cdr3_aa: CASSRPYSSNEQFF
j_call: TRBJ2-7; clone_size: -; d_call: -; v_call: TRBV6-5; cdr3_nt: TGTGCCAGCAGCCCCCCCCGGGCAGGGGCCTACGAGCAGTACTTC; cdr3_aa: CASSPPRAGAYEQYF
j_call: TRBJ2-7; clone_size: -; d_call: -; v_call: TRBV7-8; cdr3_nt: TGTGCCAGCAGCCCACCCTTGCGGCAGGGGCCCTACGAGCAGTACTTC; cdr3_aa: CASSPPLRQGPYEQYF
j_call: TRBJ2-1; clone_size: once; d_call: -; v_call: TRBV5-6; cdr3_nt: TGTGCCAGCAGCTCCGAGGGCCCATACAATGAGCAGTTCTTC; cdr3_aa: CASSSEGPYNEQFF
j_call: TRBJ2-2; clone_size: -; d_call: -; v_call: TRBV18; cdr3_nt: TGTGCCAGCTCACCACCTAATGGGAATAGGGGAAACACCGGGGAGCTGTTTTTT; cdr3_aa: CASSPPNGNRGNTGELFF
j_call: TRBJ1-2; clone_size: -; d_call: -; v_call: TRBV25-1; cdr3_nt: TGTGCCAGCAGTGAATATGCGGCCGCCAGCTACACCTTC; cdr3_aa: CASSEYAAASYTF
j_call: TRBJ2-6; clone_size: few; d_call: TRBD2; v_call: TRBV4-3; cdr3_nt: TGCGCCAGCAGCCCAGCGGGGGTCTCTGGGGCCAACGTCCTGACTTTC; cdr3_aa: CASSPAGVSGANVLTF
j_call: TRBJ1-1; clone_size: -; d_call: -; v_call: TRBV5-4; cdr3_nt: TGTGCCAGCAGCTTGGCAGGGATGAACACTGAAGCTTTCTTT; cdr3_aa: CASSLAGMNTEAFF
j_call: TRBJ2-5; clone_size: -; d_call: TRBD1; v_call: TRBV7-9; cdr3_nt: TGTGCCAGCAGCCCCGGTAGGACAGGGCCTCAAGAGACCCAGTACTTC; cdr3_aa: CASSPGRTGPQETQYF
j_call: TRBJ1-1; clone_size: -; d_call: -; v_call: TRBV18; cdr3_nt: TGTGCCAGCACGCCGGACAAGAACACTGAAGCTTTCTTT; cdr3_aa: CASTPDKNTEAFF
j_call: TRBJ2-3; clone_size: -; d_call: TRBD2; v_call: TRBV15; cdr3_nt: TGTGCCACCCTCCTTGCGGGGAGGGTCACAGATACGCAGTATTTT; cdr3_aa: CATLLAGRVTDTQYF
j_call: TRBJ2-1; clone_size: -; d_call: -; v_call: TRBV5-1; cdr3_nt: TGCGCCAGCAGCTTGGTCCCAGTGGGAGGCACCTACAATGAGCAGTTCTTC; cdr3_aa: CASSLVPVGGTYNEQFF
j_call: TRBJ2-2; clone_size: -; d_call: TRBD1; v_call: TRBV5-4; cdr3_nt: TGTGCCAGCAGCTTGGTGACAGGGGGGACCGGGGAGCTGTTTTTT; cdr3_aa: CASSLVTGGTGELFF
j_call: TRBJ2-3; clone_size: -; d_call: TRBD1; v_call: TRBV9; cdr3_nt: TGTGCCAGCAGCTCCCGGGACAGAAGCACAGATACGCAGTATTTT; cdr3_aa: CASSSRDRSTDTQYF
j_call: TRBJ2-5; clone_size: once; d_call: -; v_call: TRBV4-2; cdr3_nt: TGTGCCAGCAGCCAAGAGTACAGTCAACAAGAGACCCAGTACTTC; cdr3_aa: CASSQEYSQQETQYF
j_call: TRBJ2-1; clone_size: -; d_call: TRBD2; v_call: TRBV19; cdr3_nt: TGTGCCAGTAGTTACTTAAGCGGGAGGGCCCCGGGGAATGAGCAGTTCTTC; cdr3_aa: CASSYLSGRAPGNEQFF
j_call: TRBJ2-3; clone_size: -; d_call: TRBD2; v_call: TRBV5-1; cdr3_nt: TGCGCCAGCAGTGAGCGGGAGTCGGGCACAGATACGCAGTATTTT; cdr3_aa: CASSERESGTDTQYF
j_call: TRBJ2-5; clone_size: -; d_call: -; v_call: TRBV5-1; cdr3_nt: TGCGCCAGCAGCCCGGGAGCCCAACCGCCCCAAGAGACCCAGTACTTC; cdr3_aa: CASSPGAQPPQETQYF
j_call: TRBJ2-7; clone_size: -; d_call: TRBD1; v_call: TRBV14; cdr3_nt: TGTGCCAGCAGCCAACCGGGACAGGGCTCCTACGAGCAGTACTTC; cdr3_aa: CASSQPGQGSYEQYF
j_call: TRBJ1-1; clone_size: -; d_call: -; v_call: TRBV6-1; cdr3_nt: TGTGCCAGCAGTGAAGTGGCGGCTGACACTGAAGCTTTCTTT; cdr3_aa: CASSEVAADTEAFF
j_call: TRBJ1-1; clone_size: -; d_call: -; v_call: TRBV27; cdr3_nt: TGTGCCAGCAGTTTAATGGGAGGCACTGAAGCTTTCTTT; cdr3_aa: CASSLMGGTEAFF
j_call: TRBJ2-1; clone_size: -; d_call: TRBD2; v_call: TRBV5-1; cdr3_nt: TGCGCCAGCAGCTCCAGCGGGAGGGCCAGCGGGGAGCAGTTCTTC; cdr3_aa: CASSSSGRASGEQFF
j_call: TRBJ2-1; clone_size: -; d_call: -; v_call: TRBV19; cdr3_nt: TGTGCCAGTAGTATTATTACGCCAGGTAGCTCCTACAATGAGCAGTTCTTC; cdr3_aa: CASSIITPGSSYNEQFF
j_call: TRBJ2-2; clone_size: once; d_call: -; v_call: TRBV27; cdr3_nt: TGTGCCAGCGCAGGGACGAACACCGGGGAGCTGTTTTTT; cdr3_aa: CASAGTNTGELFF
j_call: TRBJ2-2; clone_size: -; d_call: TRBD2; v_call: TRBV30; cdr3_nt: TGTGCCTGGAGTGTACCCTTACGGGGCGGGAGGGCCTATCCCGGGGAGCTGTTTTTT; cdr3_aa: CAWSVPLRGGRAYPGELFF
j_call: TRBJ2-1; clone_size: -; d_call: -; v_call: TRBV4-2; cdr3_nt: TGTGCCAGCAGCCAAGAGGGCGGGCGGCCTTCCTACAATGAGCAGTTCTTC; cdr3_aa: CASSQEGGRPSYNEQFF
j_call: TRBJ1-5; clone_size: -; d_call: -; v_call: TRBV7-2; cdr3_nt: TGTGCCAGCAGCTTAGGGGGAGGGTTTCGCAATCAGCCCCAGCATTTT; cdr3_aa: CASSLGGGFRNQPQHF
j_call: TRBJ2-7; clone_size: -; d_call: TRBD1; v_call: TRBV19; cdr3_nt: TGTGCCAGTAGCCCAGGGACAGGGGGATCCTACGAGCAGTACTTC; cdr3_aa: CASSPGTGGSYEQYF
j_call: TRBJ2-1; clone_size: few; d_call: TRBD2; v_call: TRBV4-3; cdr3_nt: TGCGCCAGCAGCCCCTACAGCGGGACCGGGGTGGATGAGCAGTTCTTC; cdr3_aa: CASSPYSGTGVDEQFF
j_call: TRBJ1-5; clone_size: -; d_call: TRBD1; v_call: TRBV4-2; cdr3_nt: TGTGCCAGCAGCCTCACGGACAGGGAGGATCAGCCCCAGCATTTT; cdr3_aa: CASSLTDREDQPQHF
j_call: TRBJ2-5; clone_size: -; d_call: -; v_call: TRBV7-6; cdr3_nt: TGTGCCAGCAGCTTAACTTTAACAGCCCAAGAGACCCAGTACTTC; cdr3_aa: CASSLTLTAQETQYF
j_call: TRBJ1-1; clone_size: -; d_call: -; v_call: TRBV21-1; cdr3_nt: TGTGCCAGCCTCCGGGTTGGGGCGGCTTTCTTT; cdr3_aa: CASLRVGAAFF
j_call: TRBJ2-3; clone_size: -; d_call: -; v_call: TRBV5-1; cdr3_nt: TGCGCCAGCAGCTTTTCGGACTTGACGGCAGATACGCAGTATTTT; cdr3_aa: CASSFSDLTADTQYF
j_call: TRBJ1-5; clone_size: once; d_call: -; v_call: TRBV7-2; cdr3_nt: TGTGCCAGCAGCTTAAGCGGGGGGTATCGTCAGCCCCAGCATTTT; cdr3_aa: CASSLSGGYRQPQHF